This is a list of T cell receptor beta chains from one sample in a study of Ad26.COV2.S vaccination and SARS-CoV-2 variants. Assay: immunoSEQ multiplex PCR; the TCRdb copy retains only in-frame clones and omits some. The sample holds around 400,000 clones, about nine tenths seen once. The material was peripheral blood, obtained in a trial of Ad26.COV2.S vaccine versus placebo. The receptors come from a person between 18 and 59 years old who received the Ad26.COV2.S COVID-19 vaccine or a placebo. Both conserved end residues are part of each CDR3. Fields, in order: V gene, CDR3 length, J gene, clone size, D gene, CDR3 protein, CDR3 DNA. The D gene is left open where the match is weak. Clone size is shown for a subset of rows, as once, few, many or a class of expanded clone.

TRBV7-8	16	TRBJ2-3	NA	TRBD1	CASSNNRDRGRGTQYF	TGTGCCAGCAGCAACAACCGGGACAGGGGGCGCGGTACGCAGTATTTT
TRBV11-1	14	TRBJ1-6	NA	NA	CASSPRTWPSPLHF	TGTGCCAGCAGCCCCAGGACCTGGCCTTCACCCCTCCACTTT
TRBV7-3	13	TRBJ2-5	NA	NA	CASSLSYQETQYF	TGTGCCAGCAGCTTGAGTTACCAAGAGACCCAGTACTTC
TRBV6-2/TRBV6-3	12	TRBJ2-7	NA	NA	CASSLGAYEQYF	TGTGCCAGCAGCCTCGGGGCCTACGAGCAGTACTTC
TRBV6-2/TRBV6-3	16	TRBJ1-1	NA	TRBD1	CASSPDRGQADTEAFF	TGTGCCAGCAGTCCAGACAGGGGGCAAGCGGACACTGAAGCTTTCTTT
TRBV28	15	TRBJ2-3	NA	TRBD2	CASSSQRGGSRTQYF	TGTGCCAGCAGTTCTCAGCGGGGGGGATCGAGGACGCAGTATTTT
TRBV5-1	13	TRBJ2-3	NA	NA	CASSHSGTDTQYF	TGCGCCAGCAGCCACTCCGGCACAGATACGCAGTATTTT
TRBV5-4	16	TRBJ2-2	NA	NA	CASSLAAGRRTGELFF	TGTGCCAGCAGCTTGGCGGCGGGACGGAGGACCGGGGAGCTGTTTTTT
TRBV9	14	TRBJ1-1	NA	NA	CASSVIQGNTEAFF	TGTGCCAGCAGCGTCATACAGGGAAACACTGAAGCTTTCTTT
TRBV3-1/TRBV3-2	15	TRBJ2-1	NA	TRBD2	CASSQVSGSGDEQFF	TGTGCCAGCAGCCAAGTAAGCGGGAGTGGTGATGAGCAGTTCTTC
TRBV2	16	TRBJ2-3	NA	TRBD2	CASNRLTSGSTDTQYF	TGTGCCAGCAACCGCTTGACTAGCGGGAGCACAGATACGCAGTATTTT
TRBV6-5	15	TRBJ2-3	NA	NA	CASSSRGSSTDTQYF	TGTGCCAGCAGTTCCCGAGGTAGTAGCACAGATACGCAGTATTTT
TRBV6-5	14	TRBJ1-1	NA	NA	CASSSNQGNTEAFF	TGTGCCAGCAGTTCAAACCAGGGGAACACTGAAGCTTTCTTT
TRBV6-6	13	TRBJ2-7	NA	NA	CASSRQENYEQYF	TGTGCCAGCAGTCGACAGGAGAACTACGAGCAGTACTTC
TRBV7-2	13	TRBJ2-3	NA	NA	CASSSSSTDTQYF	TGTGCCAGCAGCTCCTCCAGCACAGATACGCAGTATTTT
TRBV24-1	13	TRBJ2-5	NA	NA	CATSRGTEETQYF	TGTGCCACCAGCCGAGGGACTGAAGAGACCCAGTACTTC
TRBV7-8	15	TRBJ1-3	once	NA	CASSLVQSSGNTIYF	TGTGCCAGCAGCTTAGTTCAGAGCTCTGGAAACACCATATATTTT
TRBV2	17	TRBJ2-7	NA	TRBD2	CASSDGTGTSGNYEQYF	TGTGCCAGCAGTGATGGCACCGGGACTAGCGGGAACTACGAGCAGTACTTC
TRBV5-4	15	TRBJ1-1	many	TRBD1	CASSLGTGGGTEAFF	TGTGCCAGCAGCTTGGGGACAGGGGGCGGAACTGAAGCTTTCTTT
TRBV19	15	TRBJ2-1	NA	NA	CASSEDTDSYNEQFF	TGTGCCAGTAGTGAAGACACGGATTCCTACAATGAGCAGTTCTTC
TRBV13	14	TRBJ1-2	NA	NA	CASSLGQGDYGYTF	TGTGCCAGCAGCTTAGGACAGGGAGACTATGGCTACACCTTC
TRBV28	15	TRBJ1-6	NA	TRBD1	CATADRDSIGSPLHF	TGTGCCACCGCGGACAGGGATTCTATAGGATCACCCCTCCACTTT
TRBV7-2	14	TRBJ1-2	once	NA	CASSADGSGGGYTF	TGTGCCAGCAGCGCCGACGGCAGCGGTGGTGGCTACACCTTC
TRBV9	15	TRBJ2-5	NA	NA	CASSVVGGVQETQYF	TGTGCCAGCAGCGTAGTTGGCGGGGTCCAAGAGACCCAGTACTTC
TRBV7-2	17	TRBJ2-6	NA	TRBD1	CASSLRGGYSGANVLTF	TGTGCCAGCAGCTTACGAGGGGGCTACTCTGGGGCCAACGTCCTGACTTTC
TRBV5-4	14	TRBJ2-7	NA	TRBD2	CASSAGSGSYEQYF	TGTGCCTCCTCAGCCGGTAGCGGGAGCTACGAGCAGTACTTC
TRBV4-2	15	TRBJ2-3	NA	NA	CASSQAGHGTDTQYF	TGTGCCAGCAGCCAAGCGGGACATGGCACAGATACGCAGTATTTT
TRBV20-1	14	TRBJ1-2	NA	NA	CSASGNRDSYGYTF	TGCAGTGCTAGTGGGAACAGGGATTCCTATGGCTACACCTTC
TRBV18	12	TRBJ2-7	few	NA	CASSSGPSEQYF	TGTGCCAGCTCATCGGGGCCCTCCGAGCAGTACTTC
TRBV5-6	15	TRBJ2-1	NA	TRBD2	CASSSGLAAYNEQFF	TGTGCCAGCAGCTCCGGACTAGCGGCCTACAATGAGCAGTTCTTC
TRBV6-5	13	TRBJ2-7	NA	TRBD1	CASRRDSATEQYF	TGTGCCAGCAGGAGGGACAGCGCGACGGAGCAGTACTTC
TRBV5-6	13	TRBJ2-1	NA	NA	CASSRGGTNEQFF	TGTGCCAGCAGCCGTGGCGGAACCAATGAGCAGTTCTTC
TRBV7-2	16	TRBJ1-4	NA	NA	CASSLAGPATNEKLFF	TGTGCCAGCAGCTTAGCAGGGCCGGCAACTAATGAAAAACTGTTTTTT
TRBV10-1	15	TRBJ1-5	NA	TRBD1	CASRCRQGVNQPQHF	TGCGCCAGCAGATGTCGACAGGGGGTTAATCAGCCCCAGCATTTT
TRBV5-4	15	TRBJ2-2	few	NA	CASSLDLGYTGELFF	TGTGCCAGCAGCTTGGATTTGGGGTACACCGGGGAGCTGTTTTTT
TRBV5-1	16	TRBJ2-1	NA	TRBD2	CASSRTSGRIYNEQFF	TGCGCCAGCAGCCGGACTAGCGGGAGGATCTACAATGAGCAGTTCTTC
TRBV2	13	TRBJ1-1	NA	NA	CASNNRAMTEAFF	TGTGCCAGCAATAACAGGGCTATGACTGAAGCTTTCTTT
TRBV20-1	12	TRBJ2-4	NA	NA	CSASNPGNIQYF	TGCAGTGCTAGTAATCCGGGAAACATTCAGTACTTC